One sample yielded the 27 T cell receptor beta chains listed below, sequenced in a study of cytomegalovirus exposure and HLA in healthy donors. Vbeta (60) and Jbeta (13) primers were used in the PCR. The protocol was immunoSEQ multiplex PCR, while the TCRdb copy is restricted to in-frame clones and leaves out a portion. The data contain fewer than 250,000 clones, about 77% of them singletons. The material sequenced was PBMCs. All receptors come from a woman in her twenties or thirties in good health and CMV-seropositive.

This clone has a handful of counts. The chain joins TRBV14 to TRBJ2-1, with 13 bases lining up with TRBD2. The trim removed 4 bases at V and 14 bases at J, leaving 5 bases unmatched. Germline CDR1 SGHDN, CDR2 FVKESK. The CDR3 covers 13 residues. CDR3 in DNA: TGTGCCAGCAGCCGCGGACTAGCGGGAGAGGAGTTCTTC. This gives the protein CASSRGLAGEEFF. Full variable domain (remainder filled in from reference TRBV14 and TRBJ2-1): EAGVTQFPSHSVIEKGQTVTLRCDPISGHDNLYWYRRVMGKEIKFLLHFVKESKQDESGMPNNRFLAERTGGTYSTLKVQPAELEDSGVYFCASSRGLAGEEFFGPGTRLTVL.

This clone was recorded once. This chain connects TRBV7-2 to TRBJ1-6; 12 positions agree with TRBD1. The CDR3 runs 18 residues. V shed 5 bases and J 8 bases; nucleotides not matched to a gene: 13. CDR1 and CDR2 (germline): SGHTA, FQGNSA. The CDR3 bases are TGTGCCAGCAGCGCAGAGGTGGGACAGGGGGCGCCTTATTCACCCCTCCACTTT. It yields the protein CASSAEVGQGAPYSPLHF.

This sequence joins TRBV5-1 and TRBJ2-7, with TRBD2 matching 7 bases. The ends lost 4 bases at V and 2 bases at J; junction bases unmatched: 6. This CDR3 comprises 14 residues. The germline V gene has CDR1 SGHRS and CDR2 YFSETQ. The CDR3 sequence is CASSRAGVAYEQYF. The DNA for the CDR3 is TGCGCCAGCAGCAGGGCGGGAGTAGCCTACGAGCAGTACTTC.

This chain joins TRBV4-3 and TRBJ2-4; D possibly corresponds to TRBD2 (5 bases). Germline V lookup: CDR1 LGHNA, CDR2 YSLEER. The CDR3 spans 15 residues. V was pared by 0 bases and J by 2 bases, with 8 bases between. This chain's CDR3 is CASSQEGDTKNIQYF. The CDR3 nucleotides are TGCGCCAGCAGCCAAGAGGGAGACACCAAAAACATTCAGTACTTC.

This chain uses TRBV30 with TRBJ2-2; TRBD1 agrees at 8 bases. The CDR3 runs 13 residues. V gave up 2 bases and J gave up 6 bases; unmatched junction bases: 2. Per germline, CDR1 GTSNPN and CDR2 SVGIG (reference sequence). In nucleotides, the CDR3 is TGTGCCTGGAGTAGGACAGGGTCCGGGGAGCTGTTTTTT. Amino acids: CAWSRTGSGELFF.

J is TRBJ2-5 and V is TRBV2; D is uncertain. The CDR3 loop spans 16 amino acids. CDR1 and CDR2 from the germline V gene are SNHLY and FYNNEI. The ends were cut back, 5 bases at V and 1 base at J, with 17 bases in the middle. The CDR3 loop reads CASSLSRGLLQETQYF. CDR3 DNA sequence: TGTGCCAGCAGTTTGTCTAGAGGTCTCCTCCAAGAGACCCAGTACTTC.

This clone has just a few counts. V is TRBV30 and J is TRBJ2-1, with 9 bases lining up with TRBD2. Germline V lookup: CDR1 GTSNPN, CDR2 SVGIG (reference sequence). V gave up 5 bases and J gave up 10 bases; unmatched junction bases: 6. The CDR3 contains 12 residues. The CDR3 sequence: CAWSGGRVEQFF. In nucleotides, the CDR3 is TGTGCCTGGTCTGGCGGGAGGGTAGAGCAGTTCTTC.

J is TRBJ2-2 and V is TRBV28; 8 bases line up with TRBD2. Germline V gene data show CDR1 as MDHEN and CDR2 as SYDVKM. CDR3 length: 14 residues. Trimming at V came to 8 bases and at J to 3 bases, leaving 5 bases not matched to a gene. CDR3 sequence reads: CASASGGHTGELFF. CDR3 in DNA: TGTGCCAGCGCAAGCGGGGGACACACCGGGGAGCTGTTTTTT. Looking up the rest from reference TRBV28 and TRBJ2-2 gives the full variable domain: DVKVTQSSRYLVKRTGEKVFLECVQDMDHENMFWYRQDPGLGLRLIYFSYDVKMKEKGDIPEGYSVSREKKERFSLILESASTNQTSMYLCASASGGHTGELFFGEGSRLTVL.

The V and J genes are TRBV30 and TRBJ1-2; D gene unclear. The germline V gene encodes CDR1 GTSNPN and CDR2 SVGIG (reference sequence). Deletions cut 8 bases from V and 4 bases from J, with 8 bases between. The CDR3 runs 10 residues. Here the CDR3 reads CASDLYGYTF. The CDR3 bases are TGTGCCAGCGACCTCTATGGCTACACCTTC.

The rearrangement uses TRBV7-6 and TRBJ2-3, with TRBD2 matching over 8 bases. After removal of 5 bases from V and 4 bases from J, the junction contained 14 bases not matched to a gene. Per germline, CDR1 SGHVS and CDR2 FNYEAQ. CDR3 length equals 17 residues. The CDR3 DNA follows: TGTGCCAGCAGCGGGGCGGTGATTAGCGGGATTCCAGATACGCAGTATTTT. This sequence encodes CASSGAVISGIPDTQYF.

This chain joins TRBV29-1 and TRBJ1-1; TRBD1 matches at 7 bases. The CDR3 is 13 residues long. With 4 bases clipped from V and 1 base from J, the junction kept 3 bases outside the gene matches. Germline-derived CDR1 and CDR2 are SQVTM and ANQGSEA. CDR3 residues: CSVVGQQNTEAFF. The CDR3 DNA follows: TGCAGCGTTGTGGGACAGCAGAACACTGAAGCTTTCTTT.

V usage is TRBV18 and J usage is TRBJ2-6; no firm D call. Germline CDR1 reads KGHSH; CDR2 reads LQKENI. V lost 4 bases and J 1 base, leaving 11 bases between the germline ends. This CDR3 has 16 residues. The CDR3 reads CASSQNSVSGANVLTF. CDR3 DNA: TGTGCCAGCTCACAGAACTCGGTTTCTGGGGCCAACGTCCTGACTTTC. Using reference TRBV18 and TRBJ2-6 for the parts outside the CDR3, the full variable domain is NAGVMQNPRHLVRRRGQEARLRCSPMKGHSHVYWYRQLPEEGLKFMVYLQKENIIDESGMPKERFSAEFPKEGPSILRIQQVVRGDSAAYFCASSQNSVSGANVLTFGAGSRLTVL.

V is TRBV5-6 and J is TRBJ2-3; 8 nucleotides align to TRBD1. CDR3 length equals 15 residues. Germline-derived CDR1 and CDR2 are SGHDT and YYEEEE. V lost 0 bases and J lost 4; bases outside the gene matches: 4. The CDR3 region is CASSLGTTGADTQYF. The CDR3 DNA sequence: TGTGCCAGCAGCTTGGGGACGACAGGGGCAGATACGCAGTATTTT.

This clone was seen once. This chain links TRBV5-1 with TRBJ2-5; D is perhaps TRBD2 (7 bases). Germline values: CDR1 SGHRS, CDR2 YFSETQ. V was clipped by 2 bases and J by 5 bases, with 13 bases between them. The CDR3 spans 14 residues. The CDR3 DNA sequence: TGCGCCAGCAGCTTTGGGGGGGGCGTTGAGACCCAGTACTTC. Translating it yields CASSFGGGVETQYF.

This sequence joins TRBV4-3 and TRBJ2-2; perhaps TRBD1 as D (6 bases). The ends were cut back, 4 bases at V and 6 bases at J, with 18 bases in the middle. The CDR3 is 16 amino acids. The germline V gene has CDR1 LGHNA and CDR2 YSLEER. DNA for the CDR3: TGCGCCAGCAGCCCAGACGGGACACTATTCTCCGGGGAGCTGTTTTTT. Translated: CASSPDGTLFSGELFF.

This chain links TRBV9 with TRBJ2-3, with 13 bases identical to TRBD2. The CDR3 totals 21 residues. Germline V gives CDR1 SGDLS, CDR2 YYNGEE. The ends lost 0 bases at V and 5 bases at J; junction bases unmatched: 18. In DNA form, the CDR3 reads TGTGCCAGCAGCGTAGAACCGGGGACTAGCGGGACAACCGTCGCGGGAGATACGCAGTATTTT. Translating it yields CASSVEPGTSGTTVAGDTQYF.

The J gene is TRBJ2-1, the V gene TRBV5-1; 7 nucleotides line up with TRBD1. V trimming: 4 bases; J trimming: 7 bases; junction bases outside the gene matches: 14. The CDR3 runs to 16 residues. CDR1 and CDR2 from the germline V gene are SGHRS and YFSETQ. The CDR3 loop is CASSEERGRLANEQFF. Here the CDR3 DNA reads TGCGCCAGCAGCGAAGAAAGGGGGCGGTTGGCAAATGAGCAGTTCTTC.

The sample holds a few counts of this clone. The rearrangement joins TRBV19 to TRBJ1-1; the D gene is possibly TRBD1 (6 bases). With 2 bases removed from V and 4 bases from J, the gap between germline ends came to 17 bases. The CDR3 covers 16 residues. Germline values: CDR1 LNHDA, CDR2 SQIVND (reference sequence). CDR3 DNA sequence: TGTGCCAGTAGTATAAAGGGGGGGGCGGTGGGCACTGAAGCTTTCTTT. Encoded protein: CASSIKGGAVGTEAFF.

The chain is built from TRBV2 and TRBJ2-3; 8 nucleotides line up with TRBD2. This CDR3 spans 14 amino acids. V shed 5 bases and J 6 bases; nucleotides not matched to a gene: 7. In germline, CDR1 is SNHLY, CDR2 FYNNEI. Written as DNA, the CDR3 is TGTGCCAGCAGTATCCGGGGGGGGTTGGATACGCAGTATTTT. It translates to CASSIRGGLDTQYF. Variable domain in full (rest from reference TRBV2 and TRBJ2-3): EPEVTQTPSHQVTQMGQEVILRCVPISNHLYFYWYRQILGQKVEFLVSFYNNEISEKSEIFDDQFSVERPDGSNFTLKIRSTKLEDSAMYFCASSIRGGLDTQYFGPGTRLTVL.

This clone was picked up a small number of times. This chain connects TRBV11-3 to TRBJ2-1; TRBD1 agrees at 10 bases. This CDR3 contains 15 residues. After removal of 1 base from V and 7 bases from J, the junction contained 4 bases not matched to a gene. The germline V gene encodes CDR1 SGHNT and CDR2 YENEEA. In DNA form, the CDR3 reads TGTGCCAGCAGCTTAGGGGACAGGGGTGGAAATGAGCAGTTCTTC. It codes for CASSLGDRGGNEQFF.

This clone was found a few times. The chain combines TRBV30 with TRBJ2-5; maybe TRBD1 (5 bases). The CDR3 is made up of 13 amino acids. Germline loops: CDR1 GTSNPN, CDR2 SVGIG (reference sequence). V lost 0 bases and J lost 4, with 9 bases in between. In nucleotides, the CDR3 is TGTGCCTGGAGTGTTAAGGGGTCAGAGACCCAGTACTTC. Translation gives CAWSVKGSETQYF. Drawing the rest from reference TRBV30 and TRBJ2-5, the complete variable domain is SQTIHQWPATLVQPVGSPLSLECTVEGTSNPNLYWYRQAAGRGLQLLFYSVGIGQISSEVPQNLSASRPQDRQFILSSKKLLLSDSGFYLCAWSVKGSETQYFGPGTRLLVL.

The gene calls are TRBV9 and TRBJ1-1; 9 nucleotides align to TRBD1. Germline values: CDR1 SGDLS, CDR2 YYNGEE. The ends lost 0 bases at V and 7 bases at J; junction bases unmatched: 10. This CDR3 has 16 residues. The CDR3 sequence is CASSVAPIQGAGEAFF. In nucleotides, the CDR3 is TGTGCCAGCAGCGTAGCCCCAATACAGGGGGCCGGTGAAGCTTTCTTT.

The rearrangement uses TRBV4-3 and TRBJ1-1; tentative D call: TRBD1 (6 bases). The germline V gene has CDR1 LGHNA and CDR2 YSLEER. The CDR3 runs to 14 residues. Trimming pared 4 bases from V and 5 bases from J, leaving 14 bases between. For the CDR3, the DNA is TGCGCCAGCAGCCCCACAGGGAGAGATACTGAAGCTTTCTTT. This sequence encodes CASSPTGRDTEAFF.

This clone was counted a few times. This CDR3 is also generated by other DNA sequences in the sample. V usage is TRBV5-6 and J usage is TRBJ1-1; D is perhaps TRBD1 (6 bases). Germline V lookup: CDR1 SGHDT, CDR2 YYEEEE. The V end lost 4 bases, the J end lost 8 bases, and 9 bases lay between the germline ends. This CDR3 comprises 11 residues. This chain's CDR3 is CASSLDREAFF. The CDR3, as DNA: TGTGCCAGCAGCCTGGACAGAGAAGCTTTCTTT.

The chain couples TRBV29-1 to TRBJ2-1; 7 bases match TRBD2. The CDR3 sequence is 14 residues long. The J segment lost 1 base and the V segment lost 4 bases, leaving 4 bases of the junction unmatched. Germline V gene sequence: CDR1 SQVTM, CDR2 ANQGSEA. The CDR3 protein is CSVVRGGSYNEQFF. CDR3 in DNA: TGCAGCGTTGTACGCGGGGGTTCCTACAATGAGCAGTTCTTC.

The chain couples TRBV28 to TRBJ1-1, with D perhaps matching TRBD1 (5 bases). Germline lookup yields CDR1 MDHEN and CDR2 SYDVKM. V was pared by 6 bases and J by 0 bases, with 8 bases between. The CDR3 sequence is 13 residues long. CDR3: CASRLRVNTEAFF. CDR3 bases: TGTGCCAGCAGACTCAGGGTGAACACTGAAGCTTTCTTT.

The V and J genes are TRBV10-3 and TRBJ2-5, with 14 bases matching TRBD2. Trimming at V came to 5 bases and at J to 2 bases, leaving 10 bases not matched to a gene. Germline V gene data show CDR1 as ENHRY and CDR2 as SYGVKD. The CDR3 totals 18 residues. CDR3 nucleotides: TGTGCCATCAGTCATACCGGGACTAGCGGGGGTTCGCAAGAGACCCAGTACTTC. Its protein is CAISHTGTSGGSQETQYF.